This entry features one TCR beta chain sequence. This sample was taken from a study of shared clonotypes between healthy human individuals. Across the whole study: A couple of women and a few men aged 18 to 49 served as donors.

Assay used: immunoSEQ multiplex PCR; TCRdb lists only in-frame clones, some missing. The sample carries 400,000 to 500,000 clones, 76% recorded once. CDR3 length: 13 residues. Looked up from germline, CDR1 is MDHEN and CDR2 is SYDVKM. V lost 3 bases and J 6 bases, leaving 9 bases between the germline ends. Sequencing was performed on PBMCs. This receptor was obtained from a woman aged 40 to 55 in good health. Some clones in this sample may be carry-over from other donors' samples. The chain carries TRBV28 and TRBJ2-4; maybe TRBD1 (6 bases). CDR3 sequence reads: CASSFPDRNIQYF. Here the CDR3 DNA reads TGTGCCAGCAGTTTTCCGGACAGAAACATTCAGTACTTC.